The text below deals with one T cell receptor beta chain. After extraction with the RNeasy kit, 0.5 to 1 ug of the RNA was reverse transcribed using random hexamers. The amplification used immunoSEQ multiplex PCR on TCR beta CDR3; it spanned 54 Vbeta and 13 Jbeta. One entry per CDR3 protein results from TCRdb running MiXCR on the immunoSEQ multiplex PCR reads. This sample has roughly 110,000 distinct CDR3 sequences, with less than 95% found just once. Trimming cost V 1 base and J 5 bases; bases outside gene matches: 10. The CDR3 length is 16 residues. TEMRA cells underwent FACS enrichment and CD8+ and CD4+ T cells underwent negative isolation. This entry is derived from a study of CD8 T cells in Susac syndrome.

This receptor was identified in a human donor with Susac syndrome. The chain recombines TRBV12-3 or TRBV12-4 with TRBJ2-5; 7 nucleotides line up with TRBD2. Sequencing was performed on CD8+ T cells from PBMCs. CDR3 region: CASSLDRTGEGETQYF. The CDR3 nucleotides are TGTGCCAGCAGTTTAGATAGGACGGGGGAGGGGGAGACCCAGTACTTC.